The source of this T cell receptor beta chain is a study of OX40 agonist ivuxolimab in advanced cancers. Study overall: Partial responses were achieved by three patients, of whom one had hepatocellular carcinoma and two had cutaneous melanoma. Study-level findings and limits: Low normalized T-cell clonal expansion was additionally recorded for some nonresponders.

Notes on this clone: What it binds is unknown.

The data were produced by immunoSEQ multiplex PCR, yet TCRdb's version contains in-frame clones alone and is incomplete. The repertoire holds some 33,000 clones, with 74% as singletons. The length of the CDR3 is 15 residues. The V and J ends lost 2 bases and 0 bases respectively, with 11 bases between them. Germline assignment: CDR1 SGHRS and CDR2 YFSETQ. The sampling schedule covered blood at baseline, cycle 4 day 1, and cycle 7 day 1. Sequencing was performed on CD4+ or CD8+ T cells sorted from blood, taken in a trial of the OX40 agonist ivuxolimab. The TCR comes from an adult with an advanced solid tumor such as melanoma, head and neck, liver or kidney cancer. The chain carries TRBV5-1 and TRBJ2-5; D not certain. The CDR3 coding sequence is TGCGCCAGCAGCTTTGGCCGGGCGGACCAAGAGACCCAGTACTTC. It encodes CASSFGRADQETQYF.